This T cell receptor (beta chain) is drawn from a study of shared clonotypes between healthy human individuals (dated by TCRdb to the early 2020s). A note on the overall study: The cohort comprised a couple of women and a few men aged 18 to 49 years. Per donor, three plates each were used for CD4 naive and CD4 memory, two for CD8 naive, and one for CD8 memory. Blood TCR repertoires of roughly five healthy adults were deeply sequenced to estimate repertoire size and the extent of clonotype sharing between individuals. To increase sequencing depth and limit assay-specific biases, different laboratories used diverse techniques to prepare libraries and sequence TCR repertoires. Between about 0.94 and 8.9 billion PBMCs per donor were obtained by leukapheresis. Broader findings and caveats from the paper: Because the study included only a small number of donors, the genetic and exposure-history diversity represented was limited. Compared with non-shared clonotypes, the clonotypes found in all four sorted-subset donors had higher generation probabilities. Approximately 5% of naive CD4, approximately 3.7% of naive CD8, about 2.5% of memory CD4, and around 0.4% of memory CD8 clonotypes were shared across a few donors. Based on pairwise subsampling, the degree of clonotype sharing among donors was expected to be affected by sequencing depth. Sampling was limited to blood, and TCR repertoires in tissue likely differ from TCR repertoires in blood. Even with the large sequencing depth, rarefaction of the sorted-subset datasets indicated that sequencing was incomplete. Larger estimated clonotype richness was generally found for naive subsets than for memory subsets.

Using the deep immunoSEQ assay, TCR CDR3 regions were amplified from genomic DNA by multiplex PCR. For each cell subset, the extracted genomic DNA was distributed evenly across all wells of several immunoSEQ 96-well plates, and each plate served as one replicate. For sorted subsets, roughly 200 ng genomic DNA, equal to 30,000 to 35,000 T cell genomes, was loaded into each replicate PCR. Purified libraries were quantified with a Qubit 3.0 fluorometer, sized on a Bioanalyzer 2100, and re-quantified with the KAPA Library Quantification kit. Every immunoSEQ 96-well plate was sequenced on a dedicated single-read 150-cycle Illumina NextSeq 550 flow cell. Turning to the authors' computational methods: Because the immunoSEQ output included only junctional sequences and no quality scores, the filtering could not be the same as the filtering used for full-length reads. To assign V/J genes and CDR3, sequences were annotated against IMGT germline references using PyIR, a Python wrapper for IgBLAST v1.9. Reads were removed for weak V/J assignments (E-value above 1e-6), missing CDR3, stop codons, out-of-frame junctions, or ambiguous translated residues. A V3J clonotype was defined by an identical inferred V gene, J gene, and CDR3 amino acid sequence. Percentage overlap between repertoires was computed as shared unique clonotypes divided by the size of the smaller repertoire. RTK rarefaction, the Chao1 estimator, and Recon v2.1 estimates of unobserved clonotypes were used to assess repertoire richness. For all TCRbeta clonotypes obtained by the gDNA method from several donors, generation probabilities were computed with OLGA. The table comes from immuneACCESS by way of TCRdb, which keeps in-frame sequences with V and J called. Part of the clones is missing from these tables; in studies checked, under half for an unresolved V gene and the rest for unknown reasons. V and J calls and clone size are given by that table; D and trimming were obtained from the DNA. The sample table contains approximately 2.5 million clones; only one count was recorded for over 85% of them. In total, the top ten clones hold about 0.34% of the sample.

On this clone itself: No antigen is known for it. No much larger clone is present one base from it, and per-base qualities are unavailable. Other DNA variants within this sample encode the same CDR3.

Healthy HIV-negative adults with no recently reported acute infections or vaccinations were included as donors. Only Caucasian adults living in Nashville, Tennessee, USA were represented among the donors. Magnetic negative selection was used to enrich CD4+ T cells, after which naive cells were positively selected on CD45RA and the negative fraction became the memory subset. Blood was obtained by leukapheresis, after which PBMCs were separated by Ficoll-Histopaque density gradient centrifugation and cryopreserved in liquid nitrogen vapor phase. Analytical flow cytometry was used to check the purity and quantity of every magnetically sorted T cell population. Genomic DNA was isolated from each sorted fraction and quantified by UV absorbance on a Nanodrop 2000c. According to the germline V gene, CDR1 reads SNHLY and CDR2 reads FYNNEI. V is reduced by 1 base and J by 2 bases, leaving a spacing of 6 bases between them. Counted from cysteine to phenylalanine, this CDR3 has 13 amino acids. The only DNA kept is the CDR3, 39 bases in frame from the first base.

This sequence originates from a man aged 18 to 30 in good health. Some clones in this sample may be carry-over from other donors' samples. The chain employs TRBV2 and TRBJ2-7; the D gene is possibly TRBD1 or TRBD2, each agreeing over 5 bases. The source material was naive CD4+ T cells from PBMCs. Read against the paper, the sample's cell subset or site label means: CD45RA+ positively selected. The CDR3 protein is CASSEGGAYEQYF. The DNA is TGTGCCAGCAGTGAAGGAGGGGCCTACGAGCAGTACTTC.